These T cell receptor beta chains were read from a single sample in a study of cytomegalovirus exposure and HLA in healthy donors. Here immunoSEQ multiplex PCR was the method, and the copy in TCRdb shows in-frame clones only, minus some. The table lists approximately 200,000 clones, 84% of them singletons, with around 7% in the top ten. Material: PBMCs. The receptors shown here come from a man aged 18 to 29 in good health and CMV-seropositive. The CDR3 runs from the conserved cysteine through the conserved F or W. Fields, in order: J gene, D gene, clone size, V gene, CDR3 DNA, CDR3 protein. The D gene is left open where the match is weak. Not every row has a clone size; where given, it reads once, few, many or a size class.

TRBJ2-7 TRBD1 once TRBV9 TGTGCCAGCAGCGAGGAGGCGGGGACAGGATCCTACGAGCAGTACTTC CASSEEAGTGSYEQYF
TRBJ2-3 TRBD2 - TRBV9 TGTGCCAGCAGCCCCGCGGGAGTAATTGCAGATACGCAGTATTTT CASSPAGVIADTQYF
TRBJ1-4 - - TRBV5-4 TGTGCCAGCAGCTTTTATGGCCCGTGGGAGGAGGAAAAACTGTTTTTT CASSFYGPWEEEKLFF
TRBJ2-1 TRBD2 - TRBV15 TGTGCCACCAGCCTGGGACTAGCGGGAGTCCCCCACAATGAGCAGTTCTTC CATSLGLAGVPHNEQFF
TRBJ2-2 TRBD2 - TRBV11-2 TGTGCCAGCAGCACCGGGAATCTAGCGGACCACACCGGGGAGCTGTTTTTT CASSTGNLADHTGELFF
TRBJ2-3 TRBD2 once TRBV29-1 TGCAGCGTCCCCGGACTAGCGGGAGGGCCTAGGACAGATACGCAGTATTTT CSVPGLAGGPRTDTQYF
TRBJ2-7 - - TRBV13 TGTGCCAGCAGTAAACAGGGCGGCGAGCAGTACTTC CASSKQGGEQYF
TRBJ2-7 - - TRBV4-3 TGCGCCAGCAGCCAAGGAGGGGGGGGCTACGAGCAGTACTTC CASSQGGGGYEQYF
TRBJ2-7 - few TRBV13 TGTGCCAGCAGCTTTCGTCCAGACGAGCAGTACTTC CASSFRPDEQYF
TRBJ2-7 TRBD1 - TRBV4-1 TGCGCCAGCAGCCATGTTCTAAAGGGACAGGGGGTCAACGAGCAGTACTTC CASSHVLKGQGVNEQYF